The 5 T cell receptor beta chains below were found in one sample sequenced in a study of OX40 agonist ivuxolimab in advanced cancers. Assay: immunoSEQ multiplex PCR; the TCRdb copy retains only in-frame clones and omits some. The profile shows more than 65,000 clones, 85% of them singletons. The specimen was CD4+ or CD8+ T cells sorted from blood, collected in a trial of the OX40 agonist ivuxolimab. Every receptor here comes from an adult with an advanced solid tumor such as melanoma, head and neck, liver or kidney cancer.

Concerning this clone: Other DNA sequences in this specimen translate into the identical CDR3. The chain carries TRBV4-2 and TRBJ2-5; 9 nucleotides line up with TRBD2. CDR1 is LGHNA and CDR2 is YNFKEQ in the germline V gene. The V and J ends lost 0 bases and 4 bases, in that order; junction bases with no gene match: 6. The CDR3 spans 16 residues. The DNA of the CDR3 is TGTGCCAGCAGCCAAGAGGGCGGGGGGGCTCGAGAGACCCAGTACTTC. It specifies CASSQEGGGARETQYF.

The chain couples TRBV27 to TRBJ2-3, with D perhaps matching TRBD1 or TRBD2 (6 bases each). Looked up from germline, CDR1 is MNHEY and CDR2 is SMNVEV (reference sequence). The CDR3 extends over 14 amino acids. V dropped 9 bases and J dropped 5 bases, with 18 bases sitting between them. CDR3 in DNA: TGTGCCAGTGGAGGCTGGGGGGCGGGAGATACGCAGTATTTT. Encoded protein: CASGGWGAGDTQYF.

The genes are TRBV7-2 and TRBJ2-1; no reliable D call. V shed 3 bases and J shed 6 bases, with 15 bases lying between them. The CDR3 spans 15 residues. Germline CDR1 reads SGHTA; CDR2 reads FQGNSA. The CDR3 region is CASSLFSSIANEQFF. CDR3 DNA: TGTGCCAGCAGCTTGTTTTCTAGTATCGCCAATGAGCAGTTCTTC. Full variable domain (missing parts from reference TRBV7-2 and TRBJ2-1): GAGVSQSPSNKVTEKGKDVELRCDPISGHTALYWYRQSLGQGLEFLIYFQGNSAPDKSGLPSDRFSAERTGGSVSTLTIQRTQQEDSAVYLCASSLFSSIANEQFFGPGTRLTVL.

This chain uses TRBV5-1 with TRBJ2-1; TRBD2 is a possible D gene (6 bases). Deletions cut 1 base from V and 8 bases from J, with 19 bases between. Germline V lookup: CDR1 SGHRS, CDR2 YFSETQ. The CDR3 spans 16 residues. In nucleotides, the CDR3 is TGCGCCAGCAGCTTGAACCGCCTAGCGTTGGTGGATGAGCAGTTCTTC. Its translation: CASSLNRLALVDEQFF.

The V gene is TRBV5-1, the J gene TRBJ2-1; 7 positions agree with TRBD2. Germline CDR1 is SGHRS and CDR2 is YFSETQ. V was clipped by 2 bases and J by 5 bases; unmatched bases: 7. The CDR3 is 15 residues long. CDR3 loop: CASSFRLASDNEQFF. DNA of the CDR3: TGCGCCAGCAGCTTCCGACTAGCATCCGACAATGAGCAGTTCTTC.